This T cell receptor (beta chain) was obtained from a study of T cell repertoires in aging, cancer and after chemotherapy. For the study at large: Donors were grouped into six age bands spanning 30 or younger through 70 or older. Whole-study results and caveats: These repertoire data do not allow conclusions about immunological memory after chemotherapy. In cancer patients, declining TCR diversity with age involved lost richness and lost evenness.

The template was genomic DNA from peripheral blood, not RNA. TRB rearrangements spanning V, D and J were amplified using mixed TRB-A/B primers. TCRdb itself ran the multiplex PCR reads through MiXCR, one entry per CDR3 protein. The sample holds more than 10,000 distinct CDR3 sequences, roughly 33% seen once. V lost 2 bases to trimming and J lost 1 base, with 14 bases between them. The CDR3 is made up of 16 amino acids. Germline V gene sequence: CDR1 MNHEY, CDR2 SVGEGT. This clonotype was seen only once. Its antigen remains unidentified. The receptor comes from a human donor in good health. The donor label of this sample is uncertain. This chain joins TRBV6-2 or TRBV6-3 and TRBJ1-1; D is unresolved. Sequenced input: blood. The chain's CDR3 is CASSYLRIFWNTEAFF. CDR3 nucleotide sequence: TGTGCCAGCAGTTACCTAAGAATATTCTGGAACACTGAAGCTTTCTTT.